The clone carrying this T cell receptor beta chain occurred many times. As yet, its antigen is unknown. The time point denotes: newly diagnosed GD, antithyroid drugs for less than 3 months. PBMC-extracted RNA yielded the TCR library. V shed 5 bases and J shed 7 bases, with 15 bases lying between them. Germline lookup yields CDR1 SEHNR and CDR2 FQNEAQ (reference sequence). This CDR3 comprises 13 residues. This entry comes from a study of regulatory T cells in long-lasting Graves disease. TCR beta libraries were built with iRepertoire HTBI primers and Arm-PCR of CDR3 regions. MiXCR, applied by TCRdb to the multiplex PCR reads, yields one record per CDR3 protein. The table has around 400,000 distinct CDR3 sequences, 15% seen once. General study results and limits: Newly diagnosed patients shared 950 to 1,000 public clonotypes; persistent patients shared around 2,500. Lower TCR diversity was seen in persistent Graves' patients than in newly diagnosed ones. Persistent disease was associated with favored TRBV28 usage and with favored use of TRBJ1-2 and TRBJ2-5.

The receptor was isolated from a female donor with Graves disease. The gene calls are TRBV7-9 and TRBJ2-7, with D possibly matching TRBD1 (5 bases). The starting material was peripheral blood mononuclear cells (PBMCs), obtained at new diagnosis, from a patient treated with antithyroid drugs. CDR3 loop: CASSLNRNPEQYF. CDR3 nucleotide sequence: TGTGCCAGCAGCCTAAACAGGAATCCGGAGCAGTACTTC.